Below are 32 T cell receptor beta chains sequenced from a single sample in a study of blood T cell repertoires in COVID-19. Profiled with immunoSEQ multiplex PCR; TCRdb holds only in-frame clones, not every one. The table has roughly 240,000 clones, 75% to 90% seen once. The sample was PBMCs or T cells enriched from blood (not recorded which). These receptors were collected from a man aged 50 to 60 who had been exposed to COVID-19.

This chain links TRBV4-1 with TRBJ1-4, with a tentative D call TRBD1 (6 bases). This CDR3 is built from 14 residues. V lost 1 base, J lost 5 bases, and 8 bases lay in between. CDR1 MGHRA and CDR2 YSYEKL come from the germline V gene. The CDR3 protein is CASSQGQVNEKLFF. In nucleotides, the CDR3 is TGCGCCAGCAGCCAAGGACAGGTGAATGAAAAACTGTTTTTT.

CDR3 nucleotides: TGTGCCAGCAGCCCGCGAGGTGGAGGGATTGGAAACACCATATATTTT. Its translation: CASSPRGGGIGNTIYF. The chain joins TRBV5-6 to TRBJ1-3; D gene ambiguous. The CDR3 has 16 amino acids. V shed 4 bases and J shed 3 bases, with 17 bases lying between them. The germline V gene has CDR1 SGHDT and CDR2 YYEEEE.

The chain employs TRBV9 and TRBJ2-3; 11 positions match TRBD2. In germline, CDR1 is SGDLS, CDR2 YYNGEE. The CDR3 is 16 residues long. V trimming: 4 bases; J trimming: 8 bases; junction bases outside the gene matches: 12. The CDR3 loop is CASSPSTGTSGVTQYF. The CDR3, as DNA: TGTGCCAGCAGCCCTTCCACAGGGACTAGCGGAGTTACGCAGTATTTT.

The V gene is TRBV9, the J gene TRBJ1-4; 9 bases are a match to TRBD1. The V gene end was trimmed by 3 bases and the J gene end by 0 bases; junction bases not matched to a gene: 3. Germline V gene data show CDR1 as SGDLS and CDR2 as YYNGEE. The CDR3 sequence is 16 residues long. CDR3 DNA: TGTGCCAGCAGCGGGGGACAGGGCCCAACTAATGAAAAACTGTTTTTT. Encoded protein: CASSGGQGPTNEKLFF.

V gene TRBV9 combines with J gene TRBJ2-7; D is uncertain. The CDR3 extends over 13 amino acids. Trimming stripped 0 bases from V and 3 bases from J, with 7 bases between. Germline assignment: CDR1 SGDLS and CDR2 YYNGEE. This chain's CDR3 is CASSVGVYYEQYF. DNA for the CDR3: TGTGCCAGCAGCGTAGGCGTCTACTACGAGCAGTACTTC. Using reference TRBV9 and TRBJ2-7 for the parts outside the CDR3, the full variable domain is DSGVTQTPKHLITATGQRVTLRCSPRSGDLSVYWYQQSLDQGLQFLIQYYNGEERAKGNILERFSAQQFPDLHSELNLSSLELGDSALYFCASSVGVYYEQYFGPGTRLTVT.

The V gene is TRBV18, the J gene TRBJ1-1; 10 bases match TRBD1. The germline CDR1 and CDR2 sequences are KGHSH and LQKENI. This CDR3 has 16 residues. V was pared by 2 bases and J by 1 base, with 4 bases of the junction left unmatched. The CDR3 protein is CASSPRDRGQNTEAFF. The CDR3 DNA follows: TGTGCCAGCTCACCAAGAGACAGGGGGCAGAACACTGAAGCTTTCTTT.

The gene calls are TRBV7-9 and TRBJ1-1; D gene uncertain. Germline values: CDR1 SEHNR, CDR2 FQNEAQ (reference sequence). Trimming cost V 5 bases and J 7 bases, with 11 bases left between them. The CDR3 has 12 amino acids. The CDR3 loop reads CASSNHRSEAFF. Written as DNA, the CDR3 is TGTGCCAGCAGCAATCATAGGAGTGAAGCTTTCTTT.

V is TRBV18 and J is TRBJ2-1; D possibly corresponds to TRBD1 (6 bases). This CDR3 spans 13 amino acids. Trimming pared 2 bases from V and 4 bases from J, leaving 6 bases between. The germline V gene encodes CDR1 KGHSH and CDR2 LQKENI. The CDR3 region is CASSPGQYNEQFF. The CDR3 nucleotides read TGTGCCAGCTCACCAGGACAGTACAATGAGCAGTTCTTC.

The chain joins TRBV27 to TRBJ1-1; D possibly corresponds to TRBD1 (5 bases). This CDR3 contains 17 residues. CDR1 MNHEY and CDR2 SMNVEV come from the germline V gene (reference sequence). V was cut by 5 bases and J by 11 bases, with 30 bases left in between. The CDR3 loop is CASSDPRGTDGGGYAFF. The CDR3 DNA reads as TGTGCCAGCAGTGACCCAAGGGGCACTGACGGGGGGGGATACGCTTTCTTT.

CDR3: CASSLVVSKNEQFF. In DNA form, the CDR3 reads TGCGCCAGCAGCTTGGTTGTCAGTAAAAATGAGCAGTTCTTC. This chain connects TRBV5-1 to TRBJ2-1; unclear D gene. The length of the CDR3 is 14 residues. The V end was cut by 0 bases, the J end by 7 bases, with 11 bases between. Germline V gene data show CDR1 as SGHRS and CDR2 as YFSETQ. Using reference TRBV5-1 and TRBJ2-1 for the parts outside the CDR3, the full variable domain is KAGVTQTPRYLIKTRGQQVTLSCSPISGHRSVSWYQQTPGQGLQFLFEYFSETQRNKGNFPGRFSGRQFSNSRSEMNVSTLELGDSALYLCASSLVVSKNEQFFGPGTRLTVL.

CDR3 DNA sequence: TGTGCCAGCAGTTTGTTGCTAGCGGGGTCGGAGACCCAGTACTTC. Amino acid sequence: CASSLLLAGSETQYF. The genes are TRBV28 and TRBJ2-5, with 9 positions matching TRBD2. The germline V gene has CDR1 MDHEN and CDR2 SYDVKM. Trimming at V came to 3 bases and at J to 5 bases, leaving 7 bases not matched to a gene. The CDR3 runs 15 residues.

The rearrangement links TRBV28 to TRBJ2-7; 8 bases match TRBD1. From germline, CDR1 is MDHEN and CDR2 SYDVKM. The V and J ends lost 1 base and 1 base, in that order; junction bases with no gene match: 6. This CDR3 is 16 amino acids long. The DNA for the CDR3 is TGTGCCAGCAGTTTATCGGGACAGGATAAATCCTACGAGCAGTACTTC. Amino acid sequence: CASSLSGQDKSYEQYF.

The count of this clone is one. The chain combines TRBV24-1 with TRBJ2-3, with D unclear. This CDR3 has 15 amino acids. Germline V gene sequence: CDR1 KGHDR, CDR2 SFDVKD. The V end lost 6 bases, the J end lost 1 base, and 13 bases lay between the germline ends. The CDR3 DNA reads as TGTGCCACCAGTTCCACAGATTTAGGCACAGATACGCAGTATTTT. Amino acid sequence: CATSSTDLGTDTQYF.

The CDR3 here is CASRRDRHFANSPLHF. The CDR3 DNA reads as TGTGCCAGCAGGAGGGACAGGCACTTCGCGAATTCACCCCTCCACTTT. The rearrangement joins TRBV2 to TRBJ1-6, with 8 bases aligning to TRBD1. With V trimmed by 6 bases and J by 7 bases, 11 bases remained unmatched. From germline, CDR1 is SNHLY and CDR2 FYNNEI. The CDR3 extends over 16 amino acids.

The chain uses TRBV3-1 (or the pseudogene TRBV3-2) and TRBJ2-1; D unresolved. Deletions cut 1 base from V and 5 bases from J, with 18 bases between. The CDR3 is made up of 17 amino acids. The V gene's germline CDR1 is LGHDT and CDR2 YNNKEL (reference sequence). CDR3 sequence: CASSQGNPPQFDNEQFF. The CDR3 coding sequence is TGTGCCAGCAGCCAAGGAAACCCCCCACAGTTCGACAATGAGCAGTTCTTC.

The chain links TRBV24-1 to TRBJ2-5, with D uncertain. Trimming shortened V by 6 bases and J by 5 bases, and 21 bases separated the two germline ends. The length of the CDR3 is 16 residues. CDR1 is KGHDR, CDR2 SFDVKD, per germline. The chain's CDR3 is CATSPSSERAGETQYF. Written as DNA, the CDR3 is TGTGCCACCAGTCCCTCGTCGGAGCGCGCCGGGGAGACCCAGTACTTC.

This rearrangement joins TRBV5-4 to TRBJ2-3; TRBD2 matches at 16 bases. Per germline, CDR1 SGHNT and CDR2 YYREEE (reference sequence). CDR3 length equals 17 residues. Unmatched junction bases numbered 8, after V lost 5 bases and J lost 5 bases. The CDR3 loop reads CASRPGLAGGHGDTQYF. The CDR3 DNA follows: TGTGCCAGCAGACCGGGACTAGCGGGGGGGCATGGAGATACGCAGTATTTT.

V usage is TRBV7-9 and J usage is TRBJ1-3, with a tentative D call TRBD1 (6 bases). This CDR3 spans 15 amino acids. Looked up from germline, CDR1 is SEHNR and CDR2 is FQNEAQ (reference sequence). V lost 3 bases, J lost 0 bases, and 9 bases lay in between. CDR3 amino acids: CASSLTGLSGNTIYF. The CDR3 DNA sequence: TGTGCCAGCAGCTTGACAGGACTCTCTGGAAACACCATATATTTT. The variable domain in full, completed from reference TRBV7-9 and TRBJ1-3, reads DTGVSQNPRHKITKRGQNVTFRCDPISEHNRLYWYRQTLGQGPEFLTYFQNEAQLEKSRLLSDRFSAERPKGSFSTLEIQRTEQGDSAMYLCASSLTGLSGNTIYFGEGSWLTVV.

The CDR3 DNA follows: TGTGCCAGCAGTTCCGGGGGATGGGGCTACACCTTC. Protein: CASSSGGWGYTF. The V gene is TRBV6-2 or TRBV6-3, the J gene TRBJ1-2; possibly TRBD1 for D (5 bases). The germline gives CDR1 MNHEY, CDR2 SVGEGT. This CDR3 is built from 12 residues. Trimming cost V 4 bases and J 8 bases, with 11 bases left between them.

The CDR3, as DNA: TGTGCCAACCTCCCGGGTCAGCTCTACGAGCAGTACGTC. Translating it yields CANLPGQLYEQYV. The J gene is TRBJ2-7, the V gene TRBV6-4, with D uncertain. This CDR3 region has 13 residues. Germline V lookup: CDR1 MRHNA, CDR2 SNTAGT. Between the trimmed V and J ends, which lost 10 bases and 3 bases, there was a span of 16 bases.

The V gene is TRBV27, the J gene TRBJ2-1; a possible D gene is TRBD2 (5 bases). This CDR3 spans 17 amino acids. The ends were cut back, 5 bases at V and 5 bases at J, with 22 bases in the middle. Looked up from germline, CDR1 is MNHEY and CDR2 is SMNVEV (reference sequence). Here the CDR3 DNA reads TGTGCCAGCAGTCCCCGAAGGGCCTCCGGGATAGACAATGAGCAGTTCTTC. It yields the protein CASSPRRASGIDNEQFF.

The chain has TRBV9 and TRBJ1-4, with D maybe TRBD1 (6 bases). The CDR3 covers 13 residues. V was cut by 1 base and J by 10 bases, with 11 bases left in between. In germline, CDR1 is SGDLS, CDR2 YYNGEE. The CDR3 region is CASSVYGGTKLFF. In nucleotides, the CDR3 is TGTGCCAGCAGCGTATATGGGGGCACAAAACTGTTTTTT.

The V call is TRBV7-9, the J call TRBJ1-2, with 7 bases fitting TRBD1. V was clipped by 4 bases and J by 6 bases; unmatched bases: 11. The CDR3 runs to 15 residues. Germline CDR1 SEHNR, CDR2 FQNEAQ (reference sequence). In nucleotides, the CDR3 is TGTGCCAGCAGCTCGGCCGGGACAGATTATCATGGCTACACCTTC. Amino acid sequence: CASSSAGTDYHGYTF.

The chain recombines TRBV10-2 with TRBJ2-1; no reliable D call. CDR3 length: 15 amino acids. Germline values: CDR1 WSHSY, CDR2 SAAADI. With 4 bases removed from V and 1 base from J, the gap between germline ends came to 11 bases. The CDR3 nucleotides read TGCGCCAGCAGTGTTAATAGATTTTCCTACAATGAGCAGTTCTTC. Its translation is CASSVNRFSYNEQFF.

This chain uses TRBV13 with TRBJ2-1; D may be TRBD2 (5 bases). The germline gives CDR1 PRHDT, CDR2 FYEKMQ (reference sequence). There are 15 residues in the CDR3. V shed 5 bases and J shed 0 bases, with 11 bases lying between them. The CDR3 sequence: CASSPERSSYNEQFF. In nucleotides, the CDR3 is TGTGCCAGCAGCCCCGAGCGGAGCTCCTACAATGAGCAGTTCTTC. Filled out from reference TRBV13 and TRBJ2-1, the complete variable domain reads AAGVIQSPRHLIKEKRETATLKCYPIPRHDTVYWYQQGPGQDPQFLISFYEKMQSDKGSIPDRFSAQQFSDYHSELNMSSLELGDSALYFCASSPERSSYNEQFFGPGTRLTVL.

CDR3 in DNA: TGTGCCATCAGTGAGTCGGGGCCGTCTAGCAATCAGCCCCAGCATTTT. Its translation is CAISESGPSSNQPQHF. The J gene is TRBJ1-5, the V gene TRBV10-3, with a possible D match to TRBD1 (5 bases). The V and J ends lost 0 bases and 0 bases respectively, with 9 bases between them. Looked up from germline, CDR1 is ENHRY and CDR2 is SYGVKD. The CDR3 is 16 residues long.

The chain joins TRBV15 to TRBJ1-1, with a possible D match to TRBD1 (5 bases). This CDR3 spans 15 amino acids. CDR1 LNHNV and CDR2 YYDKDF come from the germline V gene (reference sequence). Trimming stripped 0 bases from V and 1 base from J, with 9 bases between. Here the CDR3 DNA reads TGTGCCACCAGCAGAGACCTTACAGGGAACACTGAAGCTTTCTTT. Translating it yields CATSRDLTGNTEAFF.

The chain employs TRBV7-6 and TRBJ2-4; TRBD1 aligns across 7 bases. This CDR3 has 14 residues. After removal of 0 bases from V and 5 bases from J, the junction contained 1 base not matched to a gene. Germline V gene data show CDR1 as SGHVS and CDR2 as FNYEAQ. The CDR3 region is CASSLADRQNIQYF. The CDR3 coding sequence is TGTGCCAGCAGCTTAGCGGACAGGCAAAACATTCAGTACTTC.

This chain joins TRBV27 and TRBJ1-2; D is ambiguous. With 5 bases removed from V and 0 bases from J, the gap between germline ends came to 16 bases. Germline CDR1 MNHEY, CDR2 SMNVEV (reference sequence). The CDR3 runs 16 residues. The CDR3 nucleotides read TGTGCCAGCAGTACCCGCGGATCGGGAGCTAACTATGGCTACACCTTC. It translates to CASSTRGSGANYGYTF.

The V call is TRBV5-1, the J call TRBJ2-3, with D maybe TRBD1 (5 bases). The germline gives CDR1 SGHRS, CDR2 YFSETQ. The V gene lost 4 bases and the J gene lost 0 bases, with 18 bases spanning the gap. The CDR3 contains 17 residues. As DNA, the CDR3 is TGCGCCAGCAGCGTCGGCGTCAGGGTCCCTAGCACAGATACGCAGTATTTT. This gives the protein CASSVGVRVPSTDTQYF. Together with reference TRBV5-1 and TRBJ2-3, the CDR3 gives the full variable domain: KAGVTQTPRYLIKTRGQQVTLSCSPISGHRSVSWYQQTPGQGLQFLFEYFSETQRNKGNFPGRFSGRQFSNSRSEMNVSTLELGDSALYLCASSVGVRVPSTDTQYFGPGTRLTVL.

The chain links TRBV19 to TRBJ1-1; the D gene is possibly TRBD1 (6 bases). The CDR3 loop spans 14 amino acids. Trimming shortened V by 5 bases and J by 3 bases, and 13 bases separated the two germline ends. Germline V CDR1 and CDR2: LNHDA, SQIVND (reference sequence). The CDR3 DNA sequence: TGTGCCAGTAGTGTCAGGGGCGCTTACACTGAAGCTTTCTTT. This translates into CASSVRGAYTEAFF. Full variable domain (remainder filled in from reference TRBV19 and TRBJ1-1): DGGITQSPKYLFRKEGQNVTLSCEQNLNHDAMYWYRQDPGQGLRLIYYSQIVNDFQKGDIAEGYSVSREKKESFPLTVTSAQKNPTAFYLCASSVRGAYTEAFFGQGTRLTVV.

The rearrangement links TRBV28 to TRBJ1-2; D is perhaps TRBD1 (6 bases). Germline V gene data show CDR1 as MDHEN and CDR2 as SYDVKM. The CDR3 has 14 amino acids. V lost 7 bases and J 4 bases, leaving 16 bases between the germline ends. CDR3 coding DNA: TGTGCCAGCACCCTGGACAGTCGCCCCTATGGCTACACCTTC. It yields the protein CASTLDSRPYGYTF.